A single sample gave rise to the 8 T cell receptor beta chains below, sequenced in a study of cytomegalovirus exposure and HLA in healthy donors (dated by TCRdb to between 2016 and 2019). The library was generated by the immunoSEQ multiplex PCR assay. Entries here come from immuneACCESS through TCRdb and include only in-frame sequences with V and J called. Some clones fail to appear in such tables; in the studies checked, an unresolved V gene covers under half of the shortfall, and the cause of the remainder is unknown. The sample contains 230,000 or so clones, about 91% of them found a single time. The top ten constitute 2.9% of the sample. Specimen: PBMCs. The source of these receptors is a woman aged 18 to 35 in good health and CMV-seronegative.

The chain combines TRBV7-9 with TRBJ2-7; TRBD2 matches 9 bases. The junction had 6 bases not matched to a gene; V was cut back by 5 bases and J by 7 bases. Looked up from germline, CDR1 is SEHNR and CDR2 is FQNEAQ (reference sequence). The CDR3 is 13 residues long. The CDR3 reads CASSRGLAGEQYF. The CDR3 nucleotides are TGTGCCAGCAGCCGTGGTCTAGCGGGAGAGCAGTACTTC.

The gene calls are TRBV20-1 and TRBJ1-1, with D uncertain. The CDR3 length is 11 residues. Germline V lookup: CDR1 DFQATT, CDR2 SNEGSKA (reference sequence). Trimming removed 5 bases at V and 1 base at J, with 5 bases between. The chain's CDR3 is CSAFGNTEAFF. CDR3 DNA: TGCAGTGCTTTCGGGAACACTGAAGCTTTCTTT.

The chain employs TRBV5-8 and TRBJ2-1, with 13 bases lining up with TRBD2. J was trimmed by 5 bases and V by 2 bases; bases with no gene match: 4. The germline V gene has CDR1 SGHTS and CDR2 YDEGEE. The CDR3 consists of 16 residues. CDR3 loop: CASSFHGLAGDNEQFF. CDR3 bases: TGTGCCAGCAGCTTCCACGGACTAGCGGGAGACAATGAGCAGTTCTTC.

The J gene is TRBJ1-2, the V gene TRBV28; D remains unclear. CDR1 and CDR2 (germline): MDHEN, SYDVKM. Deletions cut 8 bases from V and 0 bases from J, with 7 bases between. This CDR3 spans 12 amino acids. CDR3 region: CASFIANYGYTF. The CDR3 DNA sequence: TGTGCCAGCTTTATAGCTAACTATGGCTACACCTTC.

V gene TRBV28 combines with J gene TRBJ1-5; 8 bases match TRBD1. The CDR3 loop spans 16 amino acids. V lost 5 bases to trimming and J lost 3 bases; unmatched junction nucleotides: 9. CDR1 is MDHEN and CDR2 is SYDVKM in the germline V gene. The CDR3 nucleotides are TGTGCCAGCAGTCCCGCTAGGACAGGGATCAATCAGCCCCAGCATTTT. Protein: CASSPARTGINQPQHF.

This clone has just a few counts. The chain employs TRBV27 and TRBJ1-5; 10 bases fit TRBD1. The V gene's germline CDR1 is MNHEY and CDR2 SMNVEV (reference sequence). V was pared by 3 bases and J by 6 bases, with 2 bases of the junction left unmatched. The CDR3 is made up of 14 amino acids. The CDR3 DNA reads TGTGCCAGCAGTTTGACAGGGGGCGGTCAGCCCCAGCATTTT. Translated: CASSLTGGGQPQHF.

This clone has more than one count but fewer than ten. The CDR3 here is CAWRSYREGEQYF. DNA for the CDR3: TGTGCCTGGAGATCATACAGGGAAGGCGAGCAGTACTTC. The chain recombines TRBV30 with TRBJ2-7; a possible D gene is TRBD1 (6 bases). Germline CDR1 reads GTSNPN; CDR2 reads SVGIG (reference sequence). The CDR3 runs 13 residues. Trimming cost V 3 bases and J 6 bases, with 15 bases left between them.

This clone was found once. This chain connects TRBV27 to TRBJ2-1; 8 nucleotides align to TRBD1. Trimming removed 4 bases from V and 3 bases from J; junction bases left unmatched: 2. Per the germline V gene, CDR1 is MNHEY and CDR2 is SMNVEV (reference sequence). The CDR3 sequence is 14 residues long. DNA for the CDR3: TGTGCCAGCAGTTGGACAGGGCACTACAATGAGCAGTTCTTC. Residues: CASSWTGHYNEQFF.